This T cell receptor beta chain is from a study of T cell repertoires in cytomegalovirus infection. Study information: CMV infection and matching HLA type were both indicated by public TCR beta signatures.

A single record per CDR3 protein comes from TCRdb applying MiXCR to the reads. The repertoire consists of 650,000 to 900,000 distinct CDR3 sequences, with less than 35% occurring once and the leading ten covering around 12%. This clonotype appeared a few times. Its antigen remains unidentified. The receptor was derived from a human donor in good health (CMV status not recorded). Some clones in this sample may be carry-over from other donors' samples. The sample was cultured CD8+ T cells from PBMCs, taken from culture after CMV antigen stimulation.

DNA of the CDR3: TGTGCCAGCAGTTCTCAGGTTCTGAACACTGAAGCTTTCTTT. Protein: CASSSQVLNTEAFF. The V call is TRBV6-2 or TRBV6-3, the J call TRBJ1-1; D remains unclear. In germline, CDR1 is MNHEY, CDR2 SVGEGT. The CDR3 contains 14 residues. V gave up 4 bases and J gave up 0 bases, with 9 bases separating them.